The sequence of this TCR beta chain was determined in a study of blood T cell repertoires in COVID-19. Study at large: COVID-19 samples, acute and convalescent, were from the United States, Italy and Spain.

Comments on this clone: Sequence at one end of the junction differs from germline and may be a read error.

CDR1 is SSHAT and CDR2 is FNYEAQ in the germline V gene (reference sequence). The CDR3 length is 17 residues. As processed by the authors: Estimated nucleated cell counts came from reference gene primer amplification. Generated by immunoSEQ multiplex PCR, the TCRdb table keeps only in-frame clones and is missing some. V, J and clone size derive from that table, while D and trimming were established from the DNA sequence. The repertoire has roughly 100,000 clones, more than 80% of them found once; the top ten carry around 12%. This sequence originates from a human donor in a cohort sampled during active COVID-19. The chain employs TRBV7-7 and TRBJ2-2; 9 nucleotides align to TRBD1. The sequenced material came from peripheral blood. As DNA, the CDR3 is TGTGCTAGCAGCTTACGCTCCGGGACAGGGTTAACCGGGGAGCTGTTTTTT. Protein sequence: CASSLRSGTGLTGELFF.